This TCR beta chain came from a study of regulatory T cells in long-lasting Graves disease. The study, taken as a whole, reports: With a small sample size, accuracy may have been reduced. Persistent disease preferred TRBV28, TRBJ1-2 and TRBJ2-5.

Time point here: newly diagnosed GD, antithyroid drugs for less than 3 months. With RNA extracted from PBMCs as input, the TCR library was made. Peripheral blood, about 10 milliliters of it, was drawn into EDTA tubes. With 3 bases removed from V and 0 bases from J, the gap between germline ends came to 8 bases. From germline, CDR1 is SNHLY and CDR2 FYNNEI. The CDR3 runs to 15 residues. This clonotype has a count of ten or more. The antigen is unknown. CDR3 regions were amplified by Arm-PCR using iRepertoire HTBI primers to build TCR beta libraries. Each CDR3 protein is one row after TCRdb ran MiXCR on the multiplex PCR reads. The sample yields hundreds of thousands of distinct CDR3 sequences, about 16% seen once. This same sample was also taken into another study, of T cells in Graves' hyperthyroidism and ophthalmopathy. That source adds: Patients aged 18 to 65 had newly diagnosed hyperthyroidism that had lasted under 2 months.

The sample here was peripheral blood mononuclear cells (PBMCs), taken at new diagnosis, from a patient treated with antithyroid drugs. The receptor's source is a woman aged 35-65 years with Graves disease. The chain recombines TRBV2 with TRBJ1-4; D unresolved. The CDR3 DNA reads TGTGCCAGCAGTGAGTCGACTGCAACTAATGAAAAACTGTTTTTT. This sequence encodes CASSESTATNEKLFF.